Below, 26 T cell receptor beta chains from the same sample are listed, as sequenced in a study of cytomegalovirus exposure and HLA in healthy donors. Primers: 60 Vbeta forward and 13 Jbeta reverse. Sequencing was performed with immunoSEQ multiplex PCR; in TCRdb, only in-frame clones are kept and a portion is missing. The sample consists of about 160,000 clones, around 74% of them appearing once. The specimen was PBMCs. The source of these receptors is a man aged 50 to 60 in good health and CMV-seropositive.

This chain links TRBV5-8 with TRBJ2-3; D remains ambiguous. Germline V lookup: CDR1 SGHTS, CDR2 YDEGEE. The CDR3 spans 14 residues. Trimming pared 6 bases from V and 2 bases from J, leaving 13 bases between. CDR3 nucleotide sequence: TGTGCCAGCATTCAGACACGCATCACAGATACGCAGTATTTT. This encodes CASIQTRITDTQYF.

V usage is TRBV28 and J usage is TRBJ1-2; D not certain. Between the trimmed V and J ends, which lost 6 bases and 4 bases, there was a span of 12 bases. From germline, CDR1 is MDHEN and CDR2 SYDVKM. The CDR3 length is 13 residues. The CDR3 nucleotides are TGTGCCAGCAGCTACAGTATCACCTATGGCTACACCTTC. As protein: CASSYSITYGYTF.

In DNA, the CDR3 is TGTGCCAGCAGTTTGTTGGGACAGGGACCGAGCAATCAGCCCCAGCATTTT. It translates to CASSLLGQGPSNQPQHF. The V call is TRBV28, the J call TRBJ1-5; 9 positions agree with TRBD1. The CDR3 is made up of 17 amino acids. V dropped 3 bases and J dropped 1; count of bases not matched to a gene: 7. In germline, CDR1 is MDHEN, CDR2 SYDVKM. Full variable domain (missing parts from reference TRBV28 and TRBJ1-5): DVKVTQSSRYLVKRTGEKVFLECVQDMDHENMFWYRQDPGLGLRLIYFSYDVKMKEKGDIPEGYSVSREKKERFSLILESASTNQTSMYLCASSLLGQGPSNQPQHFGDGTRLSIL.

This sequence joins TRBV5-1 and TRBJ2-1; the match to TRBD2 covers 8 bases. V was pared by 2 bases and J by 2 bases, with 6 bases of the junction left unmatched. Germline V gives CDR1 SGHRS, CDR2 YFSETQ. The CDR3 sequence is 16 residues long. Written as DNA, the CDR3 is TGCGCCAGCAGCTTTAAAGCGGGAGCGGCCTACAATGAGCAGTTCTTC. Its translation is CASSFKAGAAYNEQFF.

This chain uses TRBV5-6 with TRBJ1-2, with D perhaps TRBD1 (6 bases). The CDR3 extends over 14 amino acids. CDR1 is SGHDT, CDR2 YYEEEE, per germline. The V and J ends lost 5 bases and 5 bases respectively, with 16 bases between them. CDR3 coding DNA: TGTGCCAGCAGGGTGGGCGGGGGCGAATATGGCTACACCTTC. This translates into CASRVGGGEYGYTF.

V and J are TRBV5-6 and TRBJ1-2; maybe TRBD1 (6 bases). Trimming stripped 5 bases from V and 6 bases from J, with 14 bases between. The CDR3 covers 13 residues. Germline V gene data show CDR1 as SGHDT and CDR2 as YYEEEE. CDR3 nucleotides: TGTGCCAGCAGTCTAAGACAGGTCAATGGCTACACCTTC. This gives the protein CASSLRQVNGYTF.

This clone was recorded only once. V is TRBV19 and J is TRBJ2-5; 8 positions agree with TRBD2. This CDR3 spans 14 amino acids. V lost 1 base to trimming and J lost 5 bases; unmatched junction nucleotides: 3. In germline, CDR1 is LNHDA, CDR2 SQIVND (reference sequence). The CDR3 here is CASSIVASGETQYF. In DNA, the CDR3 is TGTGCCAGTAGTATAGTAGCTAGCGGGGAGACCCAGTACTTC.

This clone was counted a single time. V usage is TRBV30 and J usage is TRBJ1-2; D is possibly TRBD1 (6 bases). From germline, CDR1 is GTSNPN and CDR2 SVGIG (reference sequence). The CDR3 spans 16 residues. Trimming removed 6 bases at V and 7 bases at J, with 27 bases between. The CDR3: CACNSLGGAIISGYTF. As DNA, the CDR3 is TGTGCCTGTAACAGTCTCGGGGGGGCGATTATCTCTGGCTACACCTTC.

V gene TRBV13 combines with J gene TRBJ1-1; 8 nucleotides align to TRBD1. J was trimmed by 4 bases and V by 5 bases; bases with no gene match: 3. The CDR3 covers 13 residues. CDR1 is PRHDT, CDR2 FYEKMQ, per germline (reference sequence). CDR3 sequence reads: CASSATGGTEAFF. The CDR3 nucleotides are TGTGCCAGCAGCGCAACAGGGGGCACTGAAGCTTTCTTT.

The V and J genes are TRBV11-2 and TRBJ2-5; the match to TRBD2 covers 14 bases. Per the germline V gene, CDR1 is SGHAT and CDR2 is FQNNGV. Unmatched junction bases numbered 5, after V lost 5 bases and J lost 0 bases. The CDR3 totals 17 residues. CDR3 sequence (DNA): TGTGCCAGCAGCCTAGGACTAGCGGGGGGATACCAAGAGACCCAGTACTTC. This sequence encodes CASSLGLAGGYQETQYF. Based on the CDR3 plus reference TRBV11-2 and TRBJ2-5, the full variable domain is EAGVAQSPRYKIIEKRQSVAFWCNPISGHATLYWYQQILGQGPKLLIQFQNNGVVDDSQLPKDRFSAERLKGVDSTLKIQPAKLEDSAVYLCASSLGLAGGYQETQYFGPGTRLLVL.

This chain links TRBV14 with TRBJ2-7; tentative D call: TRBD1 (5 bases). Germline V gene sequence: CDR1 SGHDN, CDR2 FVKESK. Trimming left V 0 bases short and J 0 bases short, with 27 bases between. The CDR3 sequence is 21 residues long. CDR3 residues: CASSQDTQPFPATATSYEQYF. CDR3 in DNA: TGTGCCAGCAGCCAAGACACTCAGCCCTTTCCCGCGACAGCTACCTCCTACGAGCAGTACTTC.

The V and J genes are TRBV18 and TRBJ1-2; possibly TRBD1 for D (5 bases). Deletions cut 2 bases from V and 1 base from J, with 11 bases between. This CDR3 region has 15 residues. Germline assignment: CDR1 KGHSH and CDR2 LQKENI. In DNA form, the CDR3 reads TGTGCCAGCTCACCAAAAAGGACAAATAACTATGGCTACACCTTC. It is translated as CASSPKRTNNYGYTF.

Concerning this clone itself: An end of the junction does not agree with germline; a read error may underlie this. The genes are TRBV5-1 and TRBJ2-5, with 11 bases that match TRBD2. Germline CDR1 and CDR2: SGHRS and YFSETQ. The CDR3 runs 16 residues. The CDR3 nucleotides are TGCGCCAGCAGCTTAGCCGGGACTAGCGGACAAGGGACCCAGTACTTC. It translates to CASSLAGTSGQGTQYF.

About this clone itself: Other DNA sequences in this specimen translate into the identical CDR3. The gene calls are TRBV7-3 and TRBJ2-3; no definite D call. The CDR3 contains 12 residues. V shed 4 bases and J shed 2 bases, with 4 bases lying between them. Germline V gene lookup returns CDR1 SGHTA and CDR2 FQGTGA. CDR3 protein: CASSSSTDTQYF. The CDR3 DNA reads TGTGCCAGCAGCTCCTCCACAGATACGCAGTATTTT.

This clone showed up just once. The V and J genes are TRBV5-1 and TRBJ1-2; TRBD1 might be the D (6 bases). The CDR3 length is 15 residues. Trimming shortened V by 4 bases and J by 1 base, and 14 bases separated the two germline ends. The germline V gene encodes CDR1 SGHRS and CDR2 YFSETQ. The CDR3 region has the DNA TGCGCCAGCAGCCCCAGGGGCGAGGGTAACTATGGCTACACCTTC. Its protein product is CASSPRGEGNYGYTF.

V usage is TRBV30 and J usage is TRBJ2-3; TRBD1 aligns across 7 bases. Losses at the gene ends were 2 bases for V and 2 bases for J; bases not matched to a gene: 4. This CDR3 is 14 amino acids long. Germline CDR1 is GTSNPN and CDR2 is SVGIG (reference sequence). This chain's CDR3 is CAWSSGQATDTQYF. CDR3 bases: TGTGCCTGGAGTTCTGGACAGGCCACAGATACGCAGTATTTT.

V and J are TRBV2 and TRBJ1-5; D uncertain. Germline CDR1 reads SNHLY; CDR2 reads FYNNEI. The V end was cut by 0 bases, the J end by 9 bases, with 15 bases between. CDR3 length equals 15 residues. Here the CDR3 DNA reads TGTGCCAGCAGTGAAGCGCGAAGCGGGCAAAGGCCCCAGCATTTT. It specifies CASSEARSGQRPQHF.

The chain carries TRBV18 and TRBJ2-1; no firm D call. Trimming took off 6 bases at V and 0 bases at J, with 12 bases between the two ends. The CDR3 length is 15 residues. Germline CDR1 reads KGHSH; CDR2 reads LQKENI. The CDR3 loop reads CASSPPLSSYNEQFF. The CDR3, as DNA: TGTGCCAGCTCGCCTCCCTTGAGCTCCTACAATGAGCAGTTCTTC.

The V call is TRBV6-5, the J call TRBJ2-5, with a weak D call TRBD2 (7 bases). V was trimmed by 6 bases and J by 2 bases, leaving 13 bases between them. Germline V lookup: CDR1 MNHEY, CDR2 SVGAGI. This CDR3 has 14 amino acids. CDR3 bases: TGTGCCAGCAGGTTACAGGGAGGGCAAGAGACCCAGTACTTC. This sequence encodes CASRLQGGQETQYF.

CDR3 DNA: TGTGCCAGCAGCGGGGGACTAGGGAGGGATAGCACAGATACGCAGTATTTT. It specifies CASSGGLGRDSTDTQYF. The chain carries TRBV9 and TRBJ2-3; 8 bases align to TRBD2. Germline CDR1 and CDR2: SGDLS and YYNGEE. V trimming: 3 bases; J trimming: 0 bases; junction bases outside the gene matches: 9. This CDR3 comprises 17 residues.

The rearrangement links TRBV18 to TRBJ2-5; no reliable D call. V dropped 2 bases and J dropped 4 bases, with 8 bases sitting between them. The germline gives CDR1 KGHSH, CDR2 LQKENI. The length of the CDR3 is 13 residues. This CDR3 is CASSPSTLETQYF. The CDR3 nucleotides read TGTGCCAGCTCACCATCGACATTAGAGACCCAGTACTTC.

This chain connects TRBV6-1 to TRBJ1-4; the match to TRBD1 covers 9 bases. Germline V gene sequence: CDR1 MNHNS, CDR2 SASEGT. The CDR3 loop spans 14 amino acids. V dropped 6 bases and J dropped 7; count of bases not matched to a gene: 6. The CDR3 DNA is TGTGCCAGCAGCAGACAGGGGGGGGGTGAAAAACTGTTTTTT. It translates to CASSRQGGGEKLFF.

Only a few counts were recorded for this clone. The rearrangement joins TRBV29-1 to TRBJ2-7; the match to TRBD2 covers 8 bases. The CDR3 loop spans 14 amino acids. Germline V lookup: CDR1 SQVTM, CDR2 ANQGSEA. With V trimmed by 5 bases and J by 1 base, 7 bases remained unmatched. The CDR3 spells CSVITGRGSYEQYF. The DNA for the CDR3 is TGCAGCGTTATTACCGGGAGGGGTTCCTACGAGCAGTACTTC.

CDR3 amino acids: CASSLAIRTASYEQYF. DNA for the CDR3: TGTGCCAGCAGCTTGGCCATAAGAACAGCCTCCTACGAGCAGTACTTC. The genes are TRBV5-5 and TRBJ2-7; no clear D gene. The V gene lost 0 bases and the J gene lost 0 bases, with 13 bases spanning the gap. Germline V lookup: CDR1 SGHKS, CDR2 YYEKEE (reference sequence). The length of the CDR3 is 16 residues.

As DNA, the CDR3 is TGTGCCAGCAGCCCGGACAGGGGGAGGGAGACCCAGTACTTC. As protein: CASSPDRGRETQYF. V usage is TRBV28 and J usage is TRBJ2-5; 10 bases map to TRBD1. Germline V gene data show CDR1 as MDHEN and CDR2 as SYDVKM. J gave up 5 bases and V 6 bases, and 6 bases lay outside the gene matches. This CDR3 region has 14 residues.

This clone has only a few counts. This chain connects TRBV11-1 to TRBJ1-6; 7 positions match TRBD1. The germline V gene has CDR1 SGHAT and CDR2 FQDESV (reference sequence). V shed 5 bases, J shed 6 bases, and the junction held 4 bases outside the gene matches. This CDR3 comprises 14 residues. CDR3 DNA sequence: TGTGCCAGCAGCGGAGGGACAGTTAATTCACCCCTCCACTTT. This gives the protein CASSGGTVNSPLHF.